This TCR beta chain was sequenced for a study of cytomegalovirus exposure and HLA in healthy donors (TCRdb year 2017). About the full investigation: An earlier analysis of 550 to 700 of the donors reported roughly 270 Gb of sequence data and about 100 million unique TCR beta sequences from about 200 million T cells. HLA typing covered class I and class II loci at four-digit resolution. The genetic ancestry cluster associated with self-reported Caucasian donors included 81% of the approximately 400 genotyped donors. About five DR-DQ haplotypes were handled as single units for association and clustering because linkage in the cohort was strong. To predict cytomegalovirus infection status, the study brought together high-throughput TCR immunosequencing, statistical association of individual TCRs with disease status, and machine learning. In a later genetic analysis, genome-wide SNP genotypes for 398 of the 666 donors were used, and that subset was treated as a discovery cohort. To decide whether each TCR beta V gene segment behaved as functional or pseudogenic, an earlier analysis of some 540 of the donors relied on high-throughput TCR beta sequencing. An early release that covered several hundred HLA-typed donors contained approximately 300 gigabases of sequencing data and tens of millions of unique TCR sequences. A later analysis re-examined previously published TCR beta repertoires from over 500 donors and added high-resolution HLA genotyping to investigate patterns of TCR occurrence. In the later analysis, no new phenotypic data were used to find candidate immune exposures; instead, reliance was placed on TCR beta sequences and their occurrence across donors. A separate validation cohort of approximately 120 different subjects was used in addition to the 666-subject first cohort. Every repertoire in the discovery cohort had been generated on one and the same sequencing platform. The T cell repertoires of under 700 subjects were profiled by immunosequencing and related to cytomegalovirus serostatus. On average, roughly 240,000 unique TCR beta nucleotide sequences were sequenced per donor among a few hundred genotyped donors of the cohort, with 15% to 20% of those sequences being non-productive. Typing coverage varied by locus: roughly 629-630 donors for A, B, C, DRB1 and DQB1; approximately 500 for DQA1; around 570 for DPA1; roughly 470 for DPB1. The study aimed to test whether signatures of past pathogen exposure could be identified by cataloging public T cell receptors. Donor age, sex, ethnicity and CMV serostatus were compiled together with the repertoire data.

The cohort was made up of approximately 670 healthy bone marrow donors. At the time of sampling, every cohort member was nominally healthy, though immune exposures that went unrecorded were likely present. The donor was CMV seronegative and belonged to the group of around 400 seronegative cohort members. Every donor gave a peripheral blood sample, and the peripheral blood mononuclear cells from that sample were used for TCR beta sequencing. The Qiagen DNeasy Blood Extraction Kit was used to extract genomic DNA from the blood cell samples. The CDR3 spans 14 residues, from the cysteine through the phenylalanine. CDR3 DNA only is kept here, 42 bases in frame from base 1. The V end gives up 3 bases and the J end 5 bases, leaving 3 bases in the junction not matched to a gene. Taken from the germline V gene, the CDR1 and CDR2 loops are SGHTS and YDEGEE. On the study overall, not on this receptor specifically: Because HLA typing was unavailable for some donors at each locus, only the typed subset was used in association tests. A later analysis reported that several top co-occurrence clusters appeared linked to parvovirus B19, influenza, CMV and Epstein-Barr virus. A few of the identified cytomegalovirus-associated TCR beta chains were confirmed in vitro to be specific for cytomegalovirus antigens. Immune exposure information for the cohort was limited to CMV serostatus. In a later analysis, TCR association rates were found to vary across HLA loci, with the most associated TCRs seen for DRB1 alleles and the fewest for HLA-C alleles. Compared with equally common non-associated chains, HLA-associated TCR beta chains in a later analysis were more clonally expanded and had lower generation probabilities. In the study, 150 to 200 TCR beta chains were listed as associated with cytomegalovirus. Only TCR beta chains were sequenced in this cohort, and the absence of alpha or paired-chain data limited detectable features. Specific HLA alleles were associated with roughly 16,000 TCR beta sequences at a false discovery rate of 0.05 in a later analysis. Roughly uniform sequencing depth across donors was assumed in presence/absence analyses, although this assumption may not hold. Over 15 rarely observed V segments, including chromosome 9 orphons, were excluded from the earlier analysis of a few hundred of the donors because counts were too low. In an earlier analysis of fewer than 700 of the donors, most TCR beta V segments appeared in productive rearrangements about 87% or about 30% of the time, broadly matching IMGT annotations. The classifier was reported to diagnose cytomegalovirus status with high specificity and sensitivity in both the original and validation cohorts. According to the authors, the approach could potentially be generalized to other disease states and immunological phenotypes. Linkage disequilibrium might explain the correlated functional status among segregating V segments, but an unknown experimental factor could not be ruled out. The 87-base-pair reads could not distinguish some IMGT-functional V segments, including TRBV6-2 and TRBV6-3, so those segments were excluded. In a later genetic analysis, a missense DCLRE1C variant was associated with V-gene and J-gene trimming of TCR beta chains, and the association was replicated in an independent cohort. According to a later analysis, most CMV-associated TCR beta chains appeared to be HLA-restricted, and the HLA associations seemed to be driven largely by CMV exposure. A further reported finding was that TCR beta sequences accurately predicted the HLA-A and HLA-B alleles for most subjects in the first cohort. Most TCR sequences were observed very rarely across donors, whereas some public TCRs were present in many individuals. When HLA alleles, especially DR and DQ, strongly co-occurred, TCR associations were difficult to assign to individual alleles. A cluster of highly shared sequence variants was judged likely to be a technical artifact of the sequencing pipeline. Compared with the roughly 710-donor mean, donors in an Asian-associated ancestry cluster had fewer N-insertions in productive TCRs, according to a later genetic analysis.

Remarks on this clone: The antigen it recognizes is unknown. Base qualities are not provided; no much larger clone lies one nucleotide away.

Receptor amplification or capture employed the immunoSEQ multiplex PCR assay. A mixture of 60 forward primers for TCR Vbeta segments and 13 reverse primers for TCR Jbeta segments was used in the multiplex PCR. The CDR3 region of rearranged TCR beta genes was amplified from genomic DNA with a multiplex PCR assay. The amplified TCR beta libraries were sequenced on the Illumina HiSeq System as 87-base-pair reads. Turning to the authors' computational methods: In a later analysis, 80 million or so unique TCR beta chains were counted across the 690 or so repertoires, and roughly 11 million of these chains were shared by at least two donors. Raw reads were error-corrected and collapsed into unique sequences with a nearest-neighbor algorithm that merged closely related sequences to remove PCR and sequencing errors. Alignment of CDR3 sequences to IMGT reference sequences was used to assign V, D and J gene segments. For a sequence to be retained, a match of at least six nucleotides was required to both a V gene segment and a J gene segment. Rearrangements were called productive when the CDR3 lacked stop codons and stayed in frame with V and J; all others were non-productive. Following IMGT convention, CDR3 was defined as the stretch from the second conserved V-encoded cysteine to the conserved J-encoded phenylalanine. Sequences without an unambiguous match to a single V gene segment were excluded from the earlier analysis of over 500 of the donors. In an earlier analysis of a few hundred of the donors, a V segment was called functional when productive rearrangements were above 56.7%, and segregating when the standard deviation between donors exceeded 5%. A statistical classification framework was developed to diagnose cytomegalovirus status using the catalog of TCR beta chain sequences. A later analysis assigned V and J genes by comparing TCR nucleotide sequences with IMGT/GENE-DB human TR gene sequences. A later analysis assigned CDR3 sequences and most-parsimonious VDJ recombination scenarios with the TCRdist pipeline. In a later analysis, each TCR beta chain was defined by its CDR3 amino acid sequence together with its V-gene family, and reads lacking a unique V-gene family were excluded. As a way to deal with suspected cross-contamination and a sequencing artifact, a later analysis dropped roughly 600 nucleotide sequences that were highly shared and had low generation probability. In a later analysis, a clonal expansion index was calculated for each public chain from normalized within-repertoire ranks of inferred template counts. In a later analysis, generation probabilities were computed using a VDJ recombination model fitted to out-of-frame rearrangements, and the results were checked against IGoR. Hypergeometric tests were used in a later analysis to score TCR-TCR, TCR-HLA and TCR-CMV co-occurrence, with a repertoire-size bias correction applied to the TCR pairs. A later analysis estimated false discovery rates by permuting HLA or CMV assignments 20 times. A later analysis grouped co-occurring TCRs with DBSCAN, adding TCRdist sequence similarity when clustering within HLA-allele-positive subsets. For co-occurrence clustering, repertoires with fewer than 30,000 or more than 120,000 public chains were excluded, along with five or six repertoires with anomalous nucleotide sharing. This is the immuneACCESS table as TCRdb keeps it, with only in-frame sequences that have V and J called. A part of the clones is gone; compared with another copy, unresolved V genes explain less than half, and the rest is unexplained. Clone size and the V and J calls come from that table; the DNA yielded D and trimming. This sample lists about 140,000 clones; roughly three quarters were detected once. 4.5% to 6% of the sample belongs to the ten largest clones.

The receptor's source is a male donor in good health and CMV-seronegative. The material sequenced was PBMCs. The receptor chain draws on TRBV5-8 and TRBJ1-5, with TRBD1 matching 9 junction bases. CDR3 protein: CASSSWTGDQPQHF. The DNA reads as follows: TGTGCCAGCAGCTCCTGGACAGGGGATCAGCCCCAGCATTTT.